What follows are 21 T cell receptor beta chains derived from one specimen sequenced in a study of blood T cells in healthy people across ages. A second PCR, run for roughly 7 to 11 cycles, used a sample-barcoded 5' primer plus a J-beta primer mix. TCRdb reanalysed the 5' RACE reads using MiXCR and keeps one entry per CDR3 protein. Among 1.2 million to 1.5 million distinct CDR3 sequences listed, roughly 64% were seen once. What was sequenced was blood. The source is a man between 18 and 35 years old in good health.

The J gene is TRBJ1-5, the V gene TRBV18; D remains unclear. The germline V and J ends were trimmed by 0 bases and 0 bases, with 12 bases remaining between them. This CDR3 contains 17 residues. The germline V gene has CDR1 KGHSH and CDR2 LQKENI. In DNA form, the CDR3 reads TGTGCCAGCTCACCACCGATGTCAAAGAATAGCAATCAGCCCCAGCATTTT. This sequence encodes CASSPPMSKNSNQPQHF.

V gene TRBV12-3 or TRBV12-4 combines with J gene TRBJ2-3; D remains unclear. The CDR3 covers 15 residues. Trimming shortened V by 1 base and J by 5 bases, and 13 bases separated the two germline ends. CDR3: CASSLDGMSGDTQYF. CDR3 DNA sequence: TGTGCCAGCAGTTTAGACGGAATGTCAGGAGATACGCAGTATTTT.

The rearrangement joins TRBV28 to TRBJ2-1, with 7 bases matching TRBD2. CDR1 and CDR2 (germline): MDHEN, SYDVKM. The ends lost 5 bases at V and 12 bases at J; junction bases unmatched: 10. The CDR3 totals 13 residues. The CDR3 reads CASSLLLGEGQFF. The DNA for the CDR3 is TGTGCCAGCAGTCTCCTCCTCGGGGAGGGGCAGTTCTTC.

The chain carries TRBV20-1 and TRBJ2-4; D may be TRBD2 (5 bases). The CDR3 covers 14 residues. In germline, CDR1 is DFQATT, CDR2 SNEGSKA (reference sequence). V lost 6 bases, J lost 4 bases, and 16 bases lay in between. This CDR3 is CSAPGFSGKNIQYF. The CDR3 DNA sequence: TGCAGTGCCCCGGGGTTCTCGGGAAAAAACATTCAGTACTTC.

CDR3 nucleotides: TGTGCCAGCACACTGACGGGGCGGTCTATGGACGAGCAGTACTTC. Translation: CASTLTGRSMDEQYF. This rearrangement joins TRBV2 to TRBJ2-7; D might be TRBD1 or TRBD2, each matching 5 bases. Per the germline V gene, CDR1 is SNHLY and CDR2 is FYNNEI. V dropped 7 bases and J dropped 5 bases, with 21 bases sitting between them. The CDR3 extends over 15 amino acids.

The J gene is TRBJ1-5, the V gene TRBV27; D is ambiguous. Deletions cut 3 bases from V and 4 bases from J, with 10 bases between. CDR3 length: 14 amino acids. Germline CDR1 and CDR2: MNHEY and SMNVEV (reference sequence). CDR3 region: CASSFGRENQPQHF. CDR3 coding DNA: TGTGCCAGCAGTTTTGGTAGGGAGAATCAGCCCCAGCATTTT.

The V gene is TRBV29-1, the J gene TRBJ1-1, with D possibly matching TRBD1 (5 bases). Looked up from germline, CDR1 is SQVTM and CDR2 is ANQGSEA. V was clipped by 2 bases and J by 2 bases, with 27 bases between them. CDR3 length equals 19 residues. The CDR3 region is CSVEYAVGVAHIKNTEAFF. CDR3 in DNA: TGCAGCGTTGAATATGCCGTGGGGGTCGCCCATATAAAAAACACTGAAGCTTTCTTT.

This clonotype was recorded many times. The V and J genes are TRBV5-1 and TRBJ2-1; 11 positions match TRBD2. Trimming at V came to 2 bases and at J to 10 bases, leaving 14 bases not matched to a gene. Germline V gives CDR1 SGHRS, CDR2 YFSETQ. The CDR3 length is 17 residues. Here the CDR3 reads CASSLGGTSGRRGEQFF. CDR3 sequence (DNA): TGCGCCAGCAGCTTAGGGGGAACTAGCGGGAGACGAGGCGAGCAGTTCTTC.

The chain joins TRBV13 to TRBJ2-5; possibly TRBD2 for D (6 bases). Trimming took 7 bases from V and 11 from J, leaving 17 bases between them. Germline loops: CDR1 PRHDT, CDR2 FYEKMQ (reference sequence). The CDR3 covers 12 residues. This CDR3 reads CASTGTAREQYF. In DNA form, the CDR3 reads TGTGCCAGCACCGGGACTGCGAGGGAGCAGTACTTC.

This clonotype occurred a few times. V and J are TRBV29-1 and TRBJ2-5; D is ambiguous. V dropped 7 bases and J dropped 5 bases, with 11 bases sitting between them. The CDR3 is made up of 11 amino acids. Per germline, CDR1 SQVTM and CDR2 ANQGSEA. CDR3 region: CSAAIAETQYF. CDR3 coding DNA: TGCAGCGCTGCGATTGCGGAGACCCAGTACTTC.

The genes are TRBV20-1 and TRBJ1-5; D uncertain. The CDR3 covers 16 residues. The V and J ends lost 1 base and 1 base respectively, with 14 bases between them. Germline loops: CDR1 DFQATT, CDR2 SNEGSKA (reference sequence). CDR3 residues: CSARAWGGHSNQPQHF. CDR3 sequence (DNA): TGCAGTGCTAGAGCCTGGGGAGGGCACAGCAATCAGCCCCAGCATTTT.

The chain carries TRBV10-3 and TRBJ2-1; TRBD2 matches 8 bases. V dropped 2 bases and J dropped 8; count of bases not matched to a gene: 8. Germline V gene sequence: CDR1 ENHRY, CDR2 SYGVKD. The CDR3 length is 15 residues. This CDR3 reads CAISEPSGRLDEQFF. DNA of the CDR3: TGTGCCATCAGTGAGCCCAGCGGGAGATTGGATGAGCAGTTCTTC.

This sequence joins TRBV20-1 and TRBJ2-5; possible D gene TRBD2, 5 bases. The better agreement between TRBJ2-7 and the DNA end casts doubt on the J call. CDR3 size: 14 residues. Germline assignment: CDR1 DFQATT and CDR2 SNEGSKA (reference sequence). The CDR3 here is CSARALERIYEQYF. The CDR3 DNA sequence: TGCAGTGCTAGGGCCCTTGAGCGGATCTACGAGCAGTACTTC.

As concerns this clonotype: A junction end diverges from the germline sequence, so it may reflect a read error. In nucleotides, the CDR3 is TGTGCCAGCAGCTTAGGGCTGGTCTACGGGCAGTACTTC. Translation gives CASSLGLVYGQYF. The rearrangement joins TRBV11-2 to TRBJ2-7, with no clear D. The CDR3 has 13 amino acids. Germline V gene lookup returns CDR1 SGHAT and CDR2 FQNNGV.

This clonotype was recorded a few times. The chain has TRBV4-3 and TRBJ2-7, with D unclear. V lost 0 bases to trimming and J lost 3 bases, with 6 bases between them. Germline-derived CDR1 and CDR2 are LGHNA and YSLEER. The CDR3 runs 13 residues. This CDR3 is CASSQDVGYEQYF. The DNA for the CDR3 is TGCGCCAGCAGCCAAGATGTCGGCTACGAGCAGTACTTC.

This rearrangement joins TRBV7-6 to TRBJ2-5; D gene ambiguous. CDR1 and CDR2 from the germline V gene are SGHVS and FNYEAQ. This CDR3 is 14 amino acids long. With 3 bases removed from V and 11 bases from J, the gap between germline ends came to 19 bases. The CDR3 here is CASSFSVAYNEQYF. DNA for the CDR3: TGTGCCAGCAGCTTCAGTGTAGCCTACAATGAGCAGTACTTC.

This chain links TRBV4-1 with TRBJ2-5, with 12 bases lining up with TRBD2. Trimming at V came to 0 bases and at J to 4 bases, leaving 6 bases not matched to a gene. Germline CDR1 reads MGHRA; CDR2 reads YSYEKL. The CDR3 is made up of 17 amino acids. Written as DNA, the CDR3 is TGCGCCAGCAGCCAAGACCAGCTGACTAGCGGGGGAGAGACCCAGTACTTC. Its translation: CASSQDQLTSGGETQYF.

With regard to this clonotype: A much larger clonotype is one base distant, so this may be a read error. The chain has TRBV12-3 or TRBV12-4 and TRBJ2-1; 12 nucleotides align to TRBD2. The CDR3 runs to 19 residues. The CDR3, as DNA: TGTACCAGCAGTTTTTCCCTGACTAGCGGGAGACAGACCTACAATGAGCAGTTCTTC. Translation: CTSSFSLTSGRQTYNEQFF.

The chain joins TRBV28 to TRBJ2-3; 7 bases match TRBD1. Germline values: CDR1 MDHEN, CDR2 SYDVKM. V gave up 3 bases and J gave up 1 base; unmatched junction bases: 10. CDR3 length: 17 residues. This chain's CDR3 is CASSFPITGERTDTQYF. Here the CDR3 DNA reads TGTGCCAGCAGTTTCCCAATTACAGGGGAACGCACAGATACGCAGTATTTT.

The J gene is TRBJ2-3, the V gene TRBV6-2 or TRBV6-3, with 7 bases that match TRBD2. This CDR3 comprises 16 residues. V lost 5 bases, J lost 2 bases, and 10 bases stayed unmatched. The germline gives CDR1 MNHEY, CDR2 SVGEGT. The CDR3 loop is CASSRPGTNPTDTQYF. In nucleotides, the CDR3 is TGTGCCAGCAGTAGACCCGGGACTAACCCCACAGATACGCAGTATTTT.

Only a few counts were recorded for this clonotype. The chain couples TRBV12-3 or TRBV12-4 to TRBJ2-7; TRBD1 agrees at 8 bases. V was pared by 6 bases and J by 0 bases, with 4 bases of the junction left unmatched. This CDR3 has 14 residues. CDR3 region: CASRPGGGSYEQYF. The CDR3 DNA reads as TGTGCCAGCAGGCCAGGGGGCGGCTCCTACGAGCAGTACTTC.